Listed below are T cell receptor beta chains from one sample, sequenced in a study of shared clonotypes between healthy human individuals. Profiled with immunoSEQ multiplex PCR; TCRdb holds only in-frame clones, not every one. The sample includes around 2,100,000 clones, about 95% seen only once; the top ten take 1.2%. Input material: naive CD8+ T cells sorted from blood. These receptors were taken from a young man in good health. The CDR3 runs from the conserved cysteine through the conserved F or W. Not all rows give a size; the values are once, few, many and, for expanded clones, a class.

clone size	V gene	J gene	CDR3 protein
NA	TRBV27	TRBJ2-2	CASSLTKNIANTGELFF
NA	TRBV2	TRBJ2-2	CASSSIQGSNTGELFF
NA	TRBV5-8	TRBJ2-1	CAGAGVSSGPTTEQFF
NA	TRBV29-1	TRBJ2-2	CSVDGTGGELFF
NA	TRBV11-3	TRBJ2-7	CASSFDRSEQYF
NA	TRBV4-3	TRBJ1-1	CASSQEPAGPGRSTEAFF
NA	TRBV30	TRBJ2-7	CAWSLGGGGHEQYF
once	TRBV27	TRBJ2-1	CASSFHWGGDSYNEQFF
NA	TRBV30	TRBJ2-1	CAWSVIGQGYAEQFF
few	TRBV10-3	TRBJ1-3	CAITGDILSGNTIYF
NA	TRBV7-9	TRBJ1-2	CASSSVGDSYF
NA	TRBV4-1	TRBJ2-7	CASSLRASGSSPSYEQYF
NA	TRBV7-9	TRBJ2-7	CASSGSGLYEQYF
NA	TRBV7-2	TRBJ2-1	CASSLREGPGEQFF
NA	TRBV7-9	TRBJ2-1	CASSLVLGAGASYNEQFF
once	TRBV4-2	TRBJ2-7	CASSQGIAEGYEQYF
NA	TRBV27	TRBJ2-3	CASSFSLGGGSDTQYF
NA	TRBV29-1	TRBJ1-2	CSVAGQGYGYTF
NA	TRBV27	TRBJ2-7	CASSLGVGGYEQYF
NA	TRBV6-5	TRBJ2-7	CASSYTDRGEQYF
NA	TRBV20-1	TRBJ2-7	CSAMTGSEQYF
once	TRBV5-1	TRBJ2-7	CASSGDSSYEQYF
NA	TRBV7-9	TRBJ2-1	CASSPPSWESDNEQFF
NA	TRBV27	TRBJ1-1	CASSSGGSTEAFF
NA	TRBV5-6	TRBJ2-1	CASSLEAAYNEQFF
NA	TRBV5-6	TRBJ1-5	CASSLRQGGYQPQHF
NA	TRBV7-8	TRBJ2-7	CASSQSPPPGGFSYEQYF
NA	TRBV14	TRBJ2-7	CASSRLPGQPEEQYF
NA	TRBV27	TRBJ2-7	CASSFGTGYEQYF
once	TRBV21-1	TRBJ1-1	CASNAHLNTEAFF
NA	TRBV27	TRBJ2-1	CASCSSGIANEQFF
NA	TRBV4-1	TRBJ1-5	CASSLEGRGNQPQHF
NA	TRBV29-1	TRBJ2-5	CSVEVLRGLGQETQYF
NA	TRBV6-5	TRBJ1-4	CASSYSGQVEKLFF
NA	TRBV28	TRBJ2-1	CASSFKTSGGYNEQFF
once	TRBV28	TRBJ1-1	CASRNRGAAAEAFF
NA	TRBV2	TRBJ2-1	CASGSGGKTPYNEQFF
NA	TRBV7-6	TRBJ1-1	CASRPIQGSAFF
NA	TRBV27	TRBJ2-2	CASSLGLGELFF
NA	TRBV5-1	TRBJ1-1	CASSPTPGQMNTEAFF
NA	TRBV4-1	TRBJ2-7	CASSQESQAPYEQYF
NA	TRBV30	TRBJ2-3	CAWSGGLAGAADTQYF
NA	TRBV2	TRBJ2-5	CASIAPATATQYF
few	TRBV2	TRBJ2-2	CASRTNTGELFF